Presented here are 27 T cell receptor beta chains from one specimen sequenced in a study of T cell responses to AZD1222 COVID-19 vaccine. Some clones are missing from TCRdb's copy, which holds only in-frame ones; the method was immunoSEQ multiplex PCR. The sample shows approximately 150,000 clones, 85% to 95% of them seen only once. The sequenced sample was peripheral blood, obtained on day 0 of AZD1222 vaccination. The receptors derive from an adult in good health.

The chain recombines TRBV7-2 with TRBJ2-5; TRBD2 matches 10 bases. The CDR3 runs to 16 residues. Trimming at V came to 5 bases and at J to 0 bases, leaving 6 bases not matched to a gene. Per germline, CDR1 SGHTA and CDR2 FQGNSA. For the CDR3, the DNA is TGTGCCAGCAGCATCGATAGCGGGGGGAACCAAGAGACCCAGTACTTC. The encoded protein is CASSIDSGGNQETQYF.

The gene calls are TRBV19 and TRBJ1-5, with a tentative D call TRBD1 (6 bases). Per the germline V gene, CDR1 is LNHDA and CDR2 is SQIVND (reference sequence). The CDR3 sequence is 14 residues long. V lost 5 bases and J lost 7, with 15 bases in between. In nucleotides, the CDR3 is TGTGCCAGTAGTGAACAGGGCCTGAGACAGCCCCAGCATTTT. This gives the protein CASSEQGLRQPQHF.

The chain employs TRBV2 and TRBJ2-1, with 14 positions matching TRBD2. This CDR3 has 15 amino acids. V lost 6 bases to trimming and J lost 8 bases; unmatched junction nucleotides: 6. The germline gives CDR1 SNHLY, CDR2 FYNNEI. The CDR3 sequence: CASSTGTSGGHEQFF. DNA of the CDR3: TGTGCCAGCAGCACCGGGACTAGCGGGGGCCATGAGCAGTTCTTC.

This rearrangement joins TRBV12-3 or TRBV12-4 to TRBJ1-3; D may be TRBD1 (5 bases). This CDR3 contains 13 residues. V lost 9 bases, J lost 7 bases, and 16 bases lay in between. In DNA, the CDR3 is TGTGCCAGTGCCCGGGGGGGGATTAACACCATATATTTT. This translates into CASARGGINTIYF.

The J gene is TRBJ2-1, the V gene TRBV9; D is undetermined. The V gene's germline CDR1 is SGDLS and CDR2 YYNGEE. The CDR3 contains 14 residues. Trimming shortened V by 0 bases and J by 5 bases, and 9 bases separated the two germline ends. As DNA, the CDR3 is TGTGCCAGCAGCGTAGTATCGGACCACAATGAGCAGTTCTTC. Its translation: CASSVVSDHNEQFF.

A remark on this clone: Other DNA sequences in this specimen translate into the identical CDR3. The gene calls are TRBV5-1 and TRBJ1-2; a possible D gene is TRBD1 (5 bases). The germline V gene has CDR1 SGHRS and CDR2 YFSETQ. V lost 0 bases to trimming and J lost 5 bases, with 14 bases between them. This CDR3 is 15 amino acids long. This chain's CDR3 is CASSLVTGGSYGYTF. Here the CDR3 DNA reads TGCGCCAGCAGCTTGGTCACCGGGGGATCGTATGGCTACACCTTC.

The CDR3 is CASSLFFGVTEAFF. The DNA for the CDR3 is TGTGCCAGCAGTTTATTCTTTGGGGTTACTGAAGCTTTCTTT. V usage is TRBV28 and J usage is TRBJ1-1, with D hard to call. This CDR3 spans 14 amino acids. CDR1 and CDR2 from the germline V gene are MDHEN and SYDVKM. V was shortened by 1 base and J by 5 bases, with 11 bases between the two germline ends. Based on the CDR3 plus reference TRBV28 and TRBJ1-1, the full variable domain is DVKVTQSSRYLVKRTGEKVFLECVQDMDHENMFWYRQDPGLGLRLIYFSYDVKMKEKGDIPEGYSVSREKKERFSLILESASTNQTSMYLCASSLFFGVTEAFFGQGTRLTVV.

The gene calls are TRBV28 and TRBJ2-1; D is uncertain. This CDR3 spans 14 amino acids. Trimming took 5 bases from V and 5 from J, leaving 13 bases between them. Per the germline V gene, CDR1 is MDHEN and CDR2 is SYDVKM. CDR3 amino acids: CASSRAGVHNEQFF. The CDR3 nucleotides read TGTGCCAGCAGTAGGGCTGGTGTCCACAATGAGCAGTTCTTC.

The chain links TRBV6-5 to TRBJ1-6, with TRBD1 matching 8 bases. Per germline, CDR1 MNHEY and CDR2 SVGAGI. This CDR3 has 13 residues. V lost 6 bases, J lost 15 bases, and 10 bases stayed unmatched. CDR3 loop: CASRLPGGGRLHF. DNA for the CDR3: TGTGCCAGCAGACTTCCAGGGGGCGGTCGCCTCCACTTT.

The V gene is TRBV6-1, the J gene TRBJ2-5, with TRBD2 matching 7 bases. CDR3 length: 17 residues. Germline V lookup: CDR1 MNHNS, CDR2 SASEGT. V was clipped by 0 bases and J by 1 base; unmatched bases: 8. The CDR3 sequence: CASSEAPRTRPQETQYF. The CDR3, as DNA: TGTGCCAGCAGTGAAGCCCCTAGGACTAGGCCCCAAGAGACCCAGTACTTC.

The rearrangement joins TRBV6-2 or TRBV6-3 to TRBJ2-7; the D is unclear. V lost 0 bases and J lost 5, with 20 bases in between. This CDR3 region has 17 residues. Germline CDR1 MNHEY, CDR2 SVGEGT. The CDR3 loop reads CASSYSLPVGRKDEQYV. CDR3 nucleotides: TGTGCCAGCAGTTACTCCCTTCCGGTAGGCCGAAAGGACGAGCAGTACGTC.

The rearrangement joins TRBV28 to TRBJ1-6; D is perhaps TRBD1 (6 bases). The CDR3 has 15 residues. Germline V gene lookup returns CDR1 MDHEN and CDR2 SYDVKM. Between the trimmed V and J ends, which lost 0 bases and 5 bases, there was a span of 8 bases. CDR3 protein: CASSLWTGHNSPLHF. CDR3 DNA: TGTGCCAGCAGTTTATGGACAGGACATAATTCACCCCTCCACTTT.

The V and J genes are TRBV24-1 and TRBJ2-3; 8 bases are a match to TRBD2. The J segment lost 5 bases and the V segment lost 1 base, leaving 4 bases of the junction unmatched. Germline V gene data show CDR1 as KGHDR and CDR2 as SFDVKD. This CDR3 comprises 15 residues. CDR3 region: CATSDFGGAIDTQYF. CDR3 sequence (DNA): TGTGCCACCAGTGATTTCGGGGGGGCTATAGATACGCAGTATTTT.

The CDR3 DNA sequence: TGTGCCAGCATGACGGGCTTATCTTCCTGGGGCTACACCTTC. This sequence encodes CASMTGLSSWGYTF. The rearrangement links TRBV6-5 to TRBJ1-2; D gene ambiguous. This CDR3 contains 14 residues. Per the germline V gene, CDR1 is MNHEY and CDR2 is SVGAGI. The V end lost 7 bases, the J end lost 8 bases, and 20 bases lay between the germline ends.

This sequence joins TRBV10-3 and TRBJ2-5; 8 positions match TRBD1. Looked up from germline, CDR1 is ENHRY and CDR2 is SYGVKD. The CDR3 contains 14 residues. Trimming took 5 bases from V and 5 from J; bases not matched to a gene: 7. CDR3 in amino acids: CAISPTGADETQYF. The CDR3 nucleotides read TGTGCCATCAGTCCGACAGGGGCTGACGAGACCCAGTACTTC.

This chain uses TRBV1 with TRBJ1-4. TRBV1 is labeled a pseudogene. The CDR3 length is 18 residues. Here the CDR3 reads CTSSQDSEMLTTNEKLFF. The CDR3 bases are TGCACCAGCAGCCAAGACTCGGAAATGCTCACAACTAATGAAAAACTGTTTTTT.

This chain joins TRBV4-3 and TRBJ2-4, with TRBD2 matching 10 bases. Germline loops: CDR1 LGHNA, CDR2 YSLEER. This CDR3 spans 19 amino acids. The ends lost 4 bases at V and 0 bases at J; junction bases unmatched: 12. The CDR3 reads CASSPNPGTSDLAKNIQYF. The CDR3 DNA sequence: TGCGCCAGCAGCCCAAACCCCGGGACTAGCGACTTAGCCAAAAACATTCAGTACTTC.

J is TRBJ1-2 and V is TRBV3-1 (or the pseudogene TRBV3-2), with D perhaps TRBD1 (6 bases). Germline V lookup: CDR1 LGHDT, CDR2 YNNKEL (reference sequence). This CDR3 contains 13 residues. The germline V and J ends were trimmed by 4 bases and 11 bases, with 17 bases remaining between them. The CDR3 region is CASSLQGWAFYTF. CDR3 in DNA: TGTGCCAGCAGCCTCCAGGGGTGGGCTTTTTACACCTTC.

The V and J genes are TRBV7-2 and TRBJ2-5; unclear D gene. Looked up from germline, CDR1 is SGHTA and CDR2 is FQGNSA. This CDR3 region has 17 residues. V was trimmed by 1 base and J by 1 base, leaving 16 bases between them. The CDR3 spells CASSLGVDSNFQETQYF. CDR3 sequence (DNA): TGTGCCAGCAGCTTAGGAGTCGACTCAAACTTCCAAGAGACCCAGTACTTC. Full variable domain (rest looked up from reference TRBV7-2 and TRBJ2-5): GAGVSQSPSNKVTEKGKDVELRCDPISGHTALYWYRQSLGQGLEFLIYFQGNSAPDKSGLPSDRFSAERTGGSVSTLTIQRTQQEDSAVYLCASSLGVDSNFQETQYFGPGTRLLVL.

In nucleotides, the CDR3 is TGTGCCTGGAGACGGTACAATGAGCAGTTCTTC. Protein: CAWRRYNEQFF. The chain has TRBV30 and TRBJ2-1, with unresolved D. This CDR3 has 11 amino acids. V was cut by 3 bases and J by 4 bases, with 4 bases left in between. CDR1 and CDR2 (germline): GTSNPN, SVGIG (reference sequence).

The chain uses TRBV30 and TRBJ1-5; D is uncertain. V lost 0 bases and J 9 bases, leaving 6 bases between the germline ends. CDR1 and CDR2 (germline): GTSNPN, SVGIG (reference sequence). The CDR3 runs to 11 residues. Written as DNA, the CDR3 is TGTGCCTGGAGTGTACGGGGGCCCCAGCATTTT. Protein sequence: CAWSVRGPQHF.

The rearrangement uses TRBV11-2 and TRBJ2-3; TRBD2 matches 12 bases. The CDR3 loop spans 17 amino acids. From germline, CDR1 is SGHAT and CDR2 FQNNGV. Trimming took 4 bases from V and 2 from J; bases not matched to a gene: 7. CDR3 amino acids: CASSYRLAGESTDTQYF. The CDR3 DNA reads TGTGCCAGCAGCTACCGACTAGCGGGGGAATCCACAGATACGCAGTATTTT.

The chain has TRBV7-8 and TRBJ2-3; weak D call: TRBD2 (7 bases). Per germline, CDR1 SGHVS and CDR2 FQNEAQ. The CDR3 has 15 amino acids. The ends were cut back, 1 base at V and 3 bases at J, with 11 bases in the middle. The CDR3 is CASSLVGGGTDTQYF. In DNA form, the CDR3 reads TGTGCCAGCAGCTTAGTAGGGGGAGGGACAGATACGCAGTATTTT.

The gene calls are TRBV14 and TRBJ1-1; D not certain. This CDR3 is built from 13 residues. The germline V gene has CDR1 SGHDN and CDR2 FVKESK. The germline V and J ends were trimmed by 3 bases and 3 bases, with 8 bases remaining between them. The DNA of the CDR3 is TGTGCCAGCAGCCAGGGAATTGACACTGAAGCTTTCTTT. Residues: CASSQGIDTEAFF.

The J gene is TRBJ2-1, the V gene TRBV5-1; a weak D match, TRBD2 (6 bases). The CDR3 is 17 amino acids. V gave up 0 bases and J gave up 5 bases, with 18 bases separating them. Germline assignment: CDR1 SGHRS and CDR2 YFSETQ. CDR3 DNA sequence: TGCGCCAGCAGCTTGGCCAAGCGGGCTATTTCCCACAATGAGCAGTTCTTC. Amino acids: CASSLAKRAISHNEQFF.

The CDR3 protein is CASSVAGYTEAFF. DNA of the CDR3: TGTGCCAGCAGCGTAGCGGGGTACACTGAAGCTTTCTTT. The chain carries TRBV9 and TRBJ1-1; no firm D call. The CDR3 loop spans 13 amino acids. The V and J ends lost 0 bases and 3 bases respectively, with 6 bases between them. CDR1 is SGDLS, CDR2 YYNGEE, per germline.

The chain carries TRBV2 and TRBJ1-6, with TRBD1 matching 10 bases. CDR1 and CDR2 from the germline V gene are SNHLY and FYNNEI. After removal of 8 bases from V and 9 bases from J, the junction contained 10 bases not matched to a gene. The CDR3 is 15 amino acids. The CDR3, as DNA: TGTGCCAGCTTTATCGGGACAGGGGTACGTTCACCCCTCCACTTT. This codes for CASFIGTGVRSPLHF. Drawing the rest from reference TRBV2 and TRBJ1-6, the complete variable domain is EPEVTQTPSHQVTQMGQEVILRCVPISNHLYFYWYRQILGQKVEFLVSFYNNEISEKSEIFDDQFSVERPDGSNFTLKIRSTKLEDSAMYFCASFIGTGVRSPLHFGNGTRLTVT.